A selection of T cell receptor beta chains follows, all from one sample in a study of PD-1 blockade in mismatch repair-deficient tumors. Clones were sequenced by immunoSEQ multiplex PCR, and TCRdb holds only the in-frame ones, with some missing. The sample yields about 63,000 clones, about 87% seen once. The sequenced sample was peripheral blood, obtained 52 weeks after starting pembrolizumab. All receptors come from an adult with mismatch repair-deficient cancer. The CDR3 runs from the conserved cysteine through the conserved F or W. Fields, in order: V gene, CDR3 protein.

V: TRBV6-5
CDR3: CASSYTGQGAYEQYF

V: TRBV11-2
CDR3: CASSILAGGVGEQYF

V: TRBV2
CDR3: CASSGGRVNYNEQFF

V: TRBV21-1
CDR3: CASSKASESRGKEKWAQYF

V: TRBV28
CDR3: CASSFNSRANTGELFF

V: TRBV7-9
CDR3: CASSSMNIGPSVEQYF

V: TRBV6-1
CDR3: CASSEALRLAGVQEQYF

V: TRBV10-3
CDR3: CATGGSTSGHSYEQYF

V: TRBV7-9
CDR3: CASSLEASGRPQHF

V: TRBV29-1
CDR3: CSAPGLAGVSDTQYF

V: TRBV11-3
CDR3: CASSLESFKVTGLGYTF

V: TRBV9
CDR3: CASSVGGGSRTDTQYF

V: TRBV6-1
CDR3: CASSEAYRGTFSYEQYF